This T cell receptor (beta chain) derives from a study of T cell changes during pregnancy in multiple sclerosis. Here immunoSEQ multiplex PCR was the method, and the copy in TCRdb shows in-frame clones only, minus some. The sample shows around 53,000 clones, roughly nine tenths of them seen only once. The CDR3 consists of 12 residues. Germline V gene sequence: CDR1 MNHEY, CDR2 SVGAGI. The V gene lost 4 bases and the J gene lost 15 bases, with 15 bases spanning the gap. Material: CD8+ T cells from peripheral blood mononuclear cells, obtained before pregnancy. The V gene is TRBV6-5, the J gene TRBJ1-4, with D maybe TRBD1 (5 bases). The TCR sequence derives from a female donor with multiple sclerosis, enrolled in a pregnancy study. CDR3 in DNA: TGTGCCAGCAGTTCCACAGGTCGCACGGTGTTTTTT. Protein product: CASSSTGRTVFF.